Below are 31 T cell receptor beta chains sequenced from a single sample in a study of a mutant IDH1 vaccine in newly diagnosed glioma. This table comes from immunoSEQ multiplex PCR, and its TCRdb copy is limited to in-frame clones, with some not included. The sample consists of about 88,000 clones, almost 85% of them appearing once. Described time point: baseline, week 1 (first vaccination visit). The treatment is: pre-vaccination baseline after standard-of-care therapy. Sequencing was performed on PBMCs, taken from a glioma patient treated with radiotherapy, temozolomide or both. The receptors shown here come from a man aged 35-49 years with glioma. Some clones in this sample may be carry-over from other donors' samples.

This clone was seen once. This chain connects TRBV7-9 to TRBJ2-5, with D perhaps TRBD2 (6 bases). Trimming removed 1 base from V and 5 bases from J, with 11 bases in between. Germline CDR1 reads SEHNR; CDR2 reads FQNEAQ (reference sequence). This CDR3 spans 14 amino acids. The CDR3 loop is CASSLGGAGETQYF. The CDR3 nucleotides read TGTGCCAGCAGCTTAGGCGGGGCGGGGGAGACCCAGTACTTC.

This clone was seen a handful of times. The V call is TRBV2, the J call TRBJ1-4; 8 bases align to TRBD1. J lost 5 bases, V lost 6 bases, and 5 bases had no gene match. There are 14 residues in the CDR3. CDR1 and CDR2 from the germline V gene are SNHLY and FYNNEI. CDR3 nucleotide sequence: TGTGCCAGCAGCGGAACAGGGGGGAATGAAAAACTGTTTTTT. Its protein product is CASSGTGGNEKLFF.

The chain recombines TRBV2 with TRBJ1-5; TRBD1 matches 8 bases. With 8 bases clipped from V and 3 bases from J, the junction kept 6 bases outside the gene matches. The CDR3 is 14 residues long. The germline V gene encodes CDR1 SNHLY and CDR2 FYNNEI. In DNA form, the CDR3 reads TGTGCCAGCGCCTGGACAGGGTACAATCAGCCCCAGCATTTT. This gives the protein CASAWTGYNQPQHF.

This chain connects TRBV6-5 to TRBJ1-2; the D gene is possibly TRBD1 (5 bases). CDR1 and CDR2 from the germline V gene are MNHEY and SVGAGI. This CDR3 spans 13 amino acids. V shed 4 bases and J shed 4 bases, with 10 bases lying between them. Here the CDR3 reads CASSSQGIYGYTF. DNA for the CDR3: TGTGCCAGCAGTTCGCAGGGAATCTATGGCTACACCTTC.

The CDR3 DNA reads as TGCGCCAGCAGCCAAGAACCTAGGACAGGGGGCTATGGCTACACCTTC. This gives the protein CASSQEPRTGGYGYTF. The rearrangement uses TRBV4-1 and TRBJ1-2, with 10 bases lining up with TRBD1. This CDR3 contains 16 residues. Trimming cost V 0 bases and J 4 bases; bases outside gene matches: 5. Germline assignment: CDR1 MGHRA and CDR2 YSYEKL.

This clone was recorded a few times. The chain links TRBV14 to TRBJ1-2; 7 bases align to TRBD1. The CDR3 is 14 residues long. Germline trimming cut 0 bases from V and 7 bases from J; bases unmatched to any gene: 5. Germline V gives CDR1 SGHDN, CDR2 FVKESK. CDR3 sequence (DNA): TGTGCCAGCAGCCAAGATCAGGGGGTGTCTGGCTACACCTTC. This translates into CASSQDQGVSGYTF.

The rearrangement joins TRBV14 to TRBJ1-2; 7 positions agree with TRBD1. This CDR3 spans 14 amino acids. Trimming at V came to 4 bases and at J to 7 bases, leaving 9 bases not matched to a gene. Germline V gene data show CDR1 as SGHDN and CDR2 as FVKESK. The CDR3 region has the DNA TGTGCCAGCAGCCCCTCACCGGAGGGGGCTGGCTACACCTTC. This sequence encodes CASSPSPEGAGYTF.

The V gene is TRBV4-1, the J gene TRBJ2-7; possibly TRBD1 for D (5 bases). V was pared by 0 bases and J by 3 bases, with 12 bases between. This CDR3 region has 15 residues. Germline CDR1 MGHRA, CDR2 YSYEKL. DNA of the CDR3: TGCGCCAGCAGCCAAGAGAGCCAGGGTGGCTACGAGCAGTACTTC. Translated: CASSQESQGGYEQYF.

This CDR3 is CASRPLAWAGGNTEAFF. In nucleotides, the CDR3 is TGTGCCAGCAGACCGCTAGCGTGGGCAGGGGGGAACACTGAAGCTTTCTTT. This chain joins TRBV14 and TRBJ1-1, with 7 nucleotides matching TRBD1. CDR3 length: 17 residues. Trimming at V came to 6 bases and at J to 1 base, leaving 14 bases not matched to a gene. The V gene's germline CDR1 is SGHDN and CDR2 FVKESK.

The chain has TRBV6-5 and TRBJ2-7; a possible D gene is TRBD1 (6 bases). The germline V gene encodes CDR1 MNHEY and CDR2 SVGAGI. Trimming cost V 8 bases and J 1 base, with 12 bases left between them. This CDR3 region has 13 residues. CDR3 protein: CASRYRDSYEQYF. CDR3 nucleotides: TGTGCCAGCCGCTACAGGGATTCCTACGAGCAGTACTTC.

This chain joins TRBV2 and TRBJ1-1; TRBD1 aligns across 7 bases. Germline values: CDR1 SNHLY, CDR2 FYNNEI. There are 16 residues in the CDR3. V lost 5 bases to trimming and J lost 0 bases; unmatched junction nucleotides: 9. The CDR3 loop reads CASSSQMTGMNTEAFF. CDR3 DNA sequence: TGTGCCAGCAGTTCACAGATGACAGGGATGAACACTGAAGCTTTCTTT.

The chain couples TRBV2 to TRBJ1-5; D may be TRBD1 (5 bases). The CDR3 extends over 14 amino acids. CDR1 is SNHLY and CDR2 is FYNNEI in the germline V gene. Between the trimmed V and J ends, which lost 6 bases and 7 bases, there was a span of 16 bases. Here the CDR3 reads CASRGLGFGQPQHF. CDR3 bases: TGTGCCAGCAGGGGGCTGGGGTTCGGGCAGCCCCAGCATTTT.

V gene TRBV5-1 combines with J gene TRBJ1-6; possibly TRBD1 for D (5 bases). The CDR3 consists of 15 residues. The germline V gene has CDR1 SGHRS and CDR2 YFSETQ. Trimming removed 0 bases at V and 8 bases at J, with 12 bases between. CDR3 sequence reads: CASSLVPGPHSPLHF. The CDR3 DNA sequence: TGCGCCAGCAGCTTGGTCCCAGGGCCCCATTCACCCCTCCACTTT.

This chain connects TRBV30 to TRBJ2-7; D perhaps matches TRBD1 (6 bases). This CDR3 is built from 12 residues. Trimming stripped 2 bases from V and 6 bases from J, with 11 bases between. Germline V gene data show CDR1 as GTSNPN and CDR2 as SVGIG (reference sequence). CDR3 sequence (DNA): TGTGCCTGGAGTTTGGGACAAGGCGAGCAGTACTTC. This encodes CAWSLGQGEQYF.

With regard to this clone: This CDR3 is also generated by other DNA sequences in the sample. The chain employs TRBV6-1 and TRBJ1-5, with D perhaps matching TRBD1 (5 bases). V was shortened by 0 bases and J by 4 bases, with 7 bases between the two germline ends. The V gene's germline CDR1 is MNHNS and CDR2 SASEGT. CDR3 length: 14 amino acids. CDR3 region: CASSEAGGNQPQHF. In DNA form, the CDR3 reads TGTGCCAGCAGTGAAGCGGGGGGGAATCAGCCCCAGCATTTT.

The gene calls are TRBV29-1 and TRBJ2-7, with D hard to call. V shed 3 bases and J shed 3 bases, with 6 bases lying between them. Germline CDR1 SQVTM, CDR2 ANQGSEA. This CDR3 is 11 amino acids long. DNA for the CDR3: TGCAGCGTTGAGTACGGCTACGAGCAGTACTTC. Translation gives CSVEYGYEQYF.

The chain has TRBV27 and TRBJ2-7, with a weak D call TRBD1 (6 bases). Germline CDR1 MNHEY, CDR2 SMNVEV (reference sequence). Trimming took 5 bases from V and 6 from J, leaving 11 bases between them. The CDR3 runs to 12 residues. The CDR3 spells CASSIQGSEQYF. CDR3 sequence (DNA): TGTGCCAGCAGTATACAGGGCTCCGAGCAGTACTTC.

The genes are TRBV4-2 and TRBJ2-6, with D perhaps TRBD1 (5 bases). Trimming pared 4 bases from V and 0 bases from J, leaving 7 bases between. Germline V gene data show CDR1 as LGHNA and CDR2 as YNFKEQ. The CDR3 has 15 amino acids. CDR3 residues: CASSPTVSGANVLTF. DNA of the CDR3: TGTGCCAGCAGCCCGACAGTCTCTGGGGCCAACGTCCTGACTTTC.

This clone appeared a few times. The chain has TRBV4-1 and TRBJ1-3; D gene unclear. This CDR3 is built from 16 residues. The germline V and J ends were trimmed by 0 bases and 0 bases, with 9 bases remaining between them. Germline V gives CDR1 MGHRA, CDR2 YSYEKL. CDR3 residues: CASSQEDAISGNTIYF. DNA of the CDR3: TGCGCCAGCAGCCAAGAAGATGCGATCTCTGGAAACACCATATATTTT.

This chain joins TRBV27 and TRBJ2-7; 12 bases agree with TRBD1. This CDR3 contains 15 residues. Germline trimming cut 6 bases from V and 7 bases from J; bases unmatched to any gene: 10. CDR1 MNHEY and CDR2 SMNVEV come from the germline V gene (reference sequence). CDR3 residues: CASSSPGTGGGEQYF. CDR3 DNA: TGTGCCAGCAGCTCCCCCGGGACAGGGGGCGGAGAGCAGTACTTC.

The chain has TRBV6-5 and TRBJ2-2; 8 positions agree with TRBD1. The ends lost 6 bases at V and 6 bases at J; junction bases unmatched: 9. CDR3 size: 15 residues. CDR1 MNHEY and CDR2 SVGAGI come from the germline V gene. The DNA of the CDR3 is TGTGCCAGCAGGGATGGACAGGGAGCAGCCGGGGAGCTGTTTTTT. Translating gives CASRDGQGAAGELFF.

The CDR3 protein is CASSLSSGGTNTGELFF. The CDR3 DNA reads TGTGCCAGCAGCTTGTCTAGCGGGGGGACTAACACCGGGGAGCTGTTTTTT. The V gene is TRBV5-4, the J gene TRBJ2-2; TRBD2 matches 11 bases. Germline V gene data show CDR1 as SGHNT and CDR2 as YYREEE (reference sequence). This CDR3 contains 17 residues. V shed 1 base, J shed 2 bases, and the junction held 4 bases outside the gene matches.

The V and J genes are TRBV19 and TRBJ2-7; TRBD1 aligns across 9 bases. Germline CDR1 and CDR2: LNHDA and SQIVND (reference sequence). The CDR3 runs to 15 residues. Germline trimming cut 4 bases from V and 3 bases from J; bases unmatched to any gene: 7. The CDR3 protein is CASSTYTGGGYEQYF. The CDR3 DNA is TGTGCCAGTAGTACCTACACAGGGGGCGGCTACGAGCAGTACTTC.

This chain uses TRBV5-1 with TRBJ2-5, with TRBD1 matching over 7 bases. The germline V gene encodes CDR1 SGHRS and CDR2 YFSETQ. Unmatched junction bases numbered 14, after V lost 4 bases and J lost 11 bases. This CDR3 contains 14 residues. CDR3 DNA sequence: TGCGCCAGCAGCCCGGACAGGTTGGACACTGCTCAGTACTTC. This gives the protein CASSPDRLDTAQYF.

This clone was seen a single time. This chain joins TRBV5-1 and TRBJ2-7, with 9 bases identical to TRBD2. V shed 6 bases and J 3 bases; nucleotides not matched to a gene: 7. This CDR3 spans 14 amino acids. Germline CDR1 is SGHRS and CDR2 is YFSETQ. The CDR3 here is CASTPVAGDYEQYF. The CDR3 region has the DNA TGCGCCAGCACCCCCGTAGCGGGAGACTACGAGCAGTACTTC.

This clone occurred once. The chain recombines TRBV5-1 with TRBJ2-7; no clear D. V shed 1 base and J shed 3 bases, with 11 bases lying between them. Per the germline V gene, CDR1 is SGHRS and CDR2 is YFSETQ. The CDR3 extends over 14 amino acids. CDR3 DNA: TGCGCCAGCAGCTTGAGTGTCCAGAACTACGAGCAGTACTTC. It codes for CASSLSVQNYEQYF.

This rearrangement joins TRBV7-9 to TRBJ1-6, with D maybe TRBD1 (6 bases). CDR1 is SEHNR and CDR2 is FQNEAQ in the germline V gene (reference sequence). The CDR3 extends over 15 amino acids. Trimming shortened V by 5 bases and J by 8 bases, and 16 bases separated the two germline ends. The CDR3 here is CASSPMGGGYSPLHF. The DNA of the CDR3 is TGTGCCAGCAGCCCTATGGGCGGGGGCTATTCACCCCTCCACTTT.

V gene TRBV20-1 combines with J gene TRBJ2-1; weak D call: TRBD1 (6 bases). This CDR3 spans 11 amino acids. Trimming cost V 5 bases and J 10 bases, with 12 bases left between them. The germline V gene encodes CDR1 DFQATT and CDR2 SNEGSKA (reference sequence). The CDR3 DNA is TGCAGTGCTCCCCTCGGGACAGAGCAGTTCTTC. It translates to CSAPLGTEQFF.

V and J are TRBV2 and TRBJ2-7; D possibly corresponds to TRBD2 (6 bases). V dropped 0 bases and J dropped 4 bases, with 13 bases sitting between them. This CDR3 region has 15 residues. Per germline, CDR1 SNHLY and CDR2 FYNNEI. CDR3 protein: CASSEAQGTPYEQYF. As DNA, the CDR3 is TGTGCCAGCAGTGAAGCGCAAGGGACTCCTTACGAGCAGTACTTC.

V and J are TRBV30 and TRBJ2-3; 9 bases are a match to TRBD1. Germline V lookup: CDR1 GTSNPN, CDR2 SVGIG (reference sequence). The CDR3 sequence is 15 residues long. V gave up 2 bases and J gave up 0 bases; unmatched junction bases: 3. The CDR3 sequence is CAWSIGQGSTDTQYF. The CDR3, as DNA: TGTGCCTGGAGTATAGGACAGGGGAGCACAGATACGCAGTATTTT.

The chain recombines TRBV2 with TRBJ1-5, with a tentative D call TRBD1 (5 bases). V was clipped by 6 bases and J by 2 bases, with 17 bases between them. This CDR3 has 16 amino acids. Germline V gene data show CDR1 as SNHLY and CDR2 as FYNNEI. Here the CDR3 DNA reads TGTGCCAGCAGGGAGGTTGGGGGTTCGGGCAATCAGCCCCAGCATTTT. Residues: CASREVGGSGNQPQHF.